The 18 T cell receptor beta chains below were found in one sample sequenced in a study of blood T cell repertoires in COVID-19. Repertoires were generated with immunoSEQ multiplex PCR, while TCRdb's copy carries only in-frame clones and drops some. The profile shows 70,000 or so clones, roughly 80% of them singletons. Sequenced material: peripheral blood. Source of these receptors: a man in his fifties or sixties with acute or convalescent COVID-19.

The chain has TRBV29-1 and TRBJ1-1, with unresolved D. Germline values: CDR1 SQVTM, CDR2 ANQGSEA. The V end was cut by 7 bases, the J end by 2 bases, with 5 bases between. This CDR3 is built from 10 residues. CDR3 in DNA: TGCAGCGCCGTTAACACTGAAGCTTTCTTT. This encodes CSAVNTEAFF.

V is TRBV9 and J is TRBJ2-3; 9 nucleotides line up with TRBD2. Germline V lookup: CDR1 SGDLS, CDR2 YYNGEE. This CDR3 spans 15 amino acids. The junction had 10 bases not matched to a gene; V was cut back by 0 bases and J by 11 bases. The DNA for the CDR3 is TGTGCCAGCAGCGTAGGGACTAGCGATGCACAGTGGCAGTATTTT. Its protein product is CASSVGTSDAQWQYF.

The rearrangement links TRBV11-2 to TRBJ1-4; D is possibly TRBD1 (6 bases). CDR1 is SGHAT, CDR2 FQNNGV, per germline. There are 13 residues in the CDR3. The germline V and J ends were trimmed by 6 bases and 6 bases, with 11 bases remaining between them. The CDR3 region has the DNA TGTGCCAGCAGGGACAGAGCAGATGAAAAACTGTTTTTT. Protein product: CASRDRADEKLFF.

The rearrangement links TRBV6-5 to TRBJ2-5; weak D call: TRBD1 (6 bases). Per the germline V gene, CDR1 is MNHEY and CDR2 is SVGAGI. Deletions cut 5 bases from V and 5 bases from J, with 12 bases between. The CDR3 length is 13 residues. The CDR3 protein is CASSPYRVETQYF. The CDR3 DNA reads TGTGCCAGCAGTCCTTACAGGGTGGAGACCCAGTACTTC.

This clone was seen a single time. CDR3 loop: CASSHPQGGEAFF. The CDR3 bases are TGCGCCAGCAGCCATCCACAGGGAGGGGAAGCTTTCTTT. V gene TRBV4-3 combines with J gene TRBJ1-1; the D gene is possibly TRBD1 (6 bases). Per germline, CDR1 LGHNA and CDR2 YSLEER. The CDR3 has 13 residues. V was clipped by 3 bases and J by 8 bases, with 13 bases between them.

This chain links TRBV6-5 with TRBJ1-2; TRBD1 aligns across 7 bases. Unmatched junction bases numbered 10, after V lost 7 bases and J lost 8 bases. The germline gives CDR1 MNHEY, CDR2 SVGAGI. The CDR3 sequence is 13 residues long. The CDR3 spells CASMVFRGQGYTF. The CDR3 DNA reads TGTGCCAGCATGGTTTTTAGGGGGCAAGGCTACACCTTC.

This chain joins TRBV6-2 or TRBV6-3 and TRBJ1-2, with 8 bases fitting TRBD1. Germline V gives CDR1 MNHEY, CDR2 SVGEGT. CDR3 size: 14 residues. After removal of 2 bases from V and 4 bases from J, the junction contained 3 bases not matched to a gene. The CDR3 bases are TGTGCCAGCAGTTACCCAGGACAGGGCTATGGCTACACCTTC. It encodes CASSYPGQGYGYTF.

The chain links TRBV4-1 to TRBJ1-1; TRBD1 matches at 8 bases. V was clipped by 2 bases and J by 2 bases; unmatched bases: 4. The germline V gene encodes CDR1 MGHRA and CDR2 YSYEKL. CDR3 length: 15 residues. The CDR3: CASSQRGTGNTEAFF. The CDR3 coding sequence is TGCGCCAGCAGCCAACGGGGGACAGGTAACACTGAAGCTTTCTTT.

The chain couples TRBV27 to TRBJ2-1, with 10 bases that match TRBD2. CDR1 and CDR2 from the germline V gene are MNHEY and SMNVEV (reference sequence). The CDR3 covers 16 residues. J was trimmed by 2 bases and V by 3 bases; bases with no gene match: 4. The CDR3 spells CASSFSGGPPYNEQFF. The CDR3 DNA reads TGTGCCAGCAGTTTTAGCGGGGGGCCCCCCTACAATGAGCAGTTCTTC.

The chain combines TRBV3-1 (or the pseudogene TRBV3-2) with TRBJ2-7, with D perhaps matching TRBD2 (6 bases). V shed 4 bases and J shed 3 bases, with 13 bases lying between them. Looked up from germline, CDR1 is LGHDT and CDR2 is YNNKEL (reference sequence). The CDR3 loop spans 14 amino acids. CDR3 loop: CASSRGRGNYEQYF. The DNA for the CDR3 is TGTGCCAGCAGCCGCGGGCGGGGCAACTACGAGCAGTACTTC.

CDR3 sequence: CASSYGVAWNEQFF. DNA of the CDR3: TGTGCCAGCAGTTACGGGGTAGCGTGGAATGAGCAGTTCTTC. V usage is TRBV6-2 or TRBV6-3 and J usage is TRBJ2-1; D is perhaps TRBD2 (5 bases). Germline CDR1 MNHEY, CDR2 SVGEGT. Trimming removed 2 bases at V and 7 bases at J, with 12 bases between. The CDR3 runs 14 residues.

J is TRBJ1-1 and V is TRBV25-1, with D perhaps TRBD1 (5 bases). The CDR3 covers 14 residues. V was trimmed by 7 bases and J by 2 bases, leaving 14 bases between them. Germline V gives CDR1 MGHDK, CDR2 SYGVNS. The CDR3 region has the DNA TGTGCCAGCAAAGGGGAGGGATTTAACACTGAAGCTTTCTTT. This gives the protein CASKGEGFNTEAFF.

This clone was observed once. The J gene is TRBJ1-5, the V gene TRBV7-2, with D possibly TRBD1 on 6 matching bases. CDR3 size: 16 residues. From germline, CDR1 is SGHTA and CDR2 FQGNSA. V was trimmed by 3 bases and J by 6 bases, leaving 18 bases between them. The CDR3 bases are TGTGCCAGCAGCTTTAGGGGGGGTCAGCCGGTTCAGCCCCAGCATTTT. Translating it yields CASSFRGGQPVQPQHF.

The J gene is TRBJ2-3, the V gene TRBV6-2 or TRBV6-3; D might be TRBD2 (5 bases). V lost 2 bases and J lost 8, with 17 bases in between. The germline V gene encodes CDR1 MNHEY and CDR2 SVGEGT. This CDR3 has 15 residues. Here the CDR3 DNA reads TGTGCCAGCAGTTACGGACTCGTCGGTACGGGTACGCAGTATTTT. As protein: CASSYGLVGTGTQYF.

The CDR3 region is CASRMQGNYGYTF. The CDR3 nucleotides read TGTGCCAGTAGAATGCAGGGCAACTATGGCTACACCTTC. This chain uses TRBV19 with TRBJ1-2; possibly TRBD1 for D (5 bases). V lost 6 bases to trimming and J lost 2 bases, with 10 bases between them. CDR1 is LNHDA and CDR2 is SQIVND in the germline V gene (reference sequence). The CDR3 is made up of 13 amino acids.

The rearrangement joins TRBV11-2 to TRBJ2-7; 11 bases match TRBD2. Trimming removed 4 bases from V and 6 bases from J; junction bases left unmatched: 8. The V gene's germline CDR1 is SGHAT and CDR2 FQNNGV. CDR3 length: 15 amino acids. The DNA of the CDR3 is TGTGCCAGCAGCTCGCTAGCGGGGGGCCGCAGCGAGCAGTACTTC. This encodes CASSSLAGGRSEQYF.

CDR3 nucleotide sequence: TGTGCCAGCAGCTTGGTGGCACGAACAGGCACTGAAGCTTTCTTT. It yields the protein CASSLVARTGTEAFF. The gene calls are TRBV5-4 and TRBJ1-1, with D perhaps matching TRBD1 (5 bases). The V gene lost 0 bases and the J gene lost 4 bases, with 13 bases spanning the gap. The CDR3 covers 15 residues. In germline, CDR1 is SGHNT, CDR2 YYREEE (reference sequence).

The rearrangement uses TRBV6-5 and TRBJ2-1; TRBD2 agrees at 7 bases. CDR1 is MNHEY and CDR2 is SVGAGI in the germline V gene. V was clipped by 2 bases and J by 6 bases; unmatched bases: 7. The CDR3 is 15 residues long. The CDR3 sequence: CASSYAGVNSNEQFF. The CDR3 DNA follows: TGTGCCAGCAGTTACGCGGGGGTAAATAGCAATGAGCAGTTCTTC.